A single sample is the source of the 26 T cell receptor beta chains below, sequenced in a study of blood T cell repertoires in COVID-19. Sequencing was performed with immunoSEQ multiplex PCR; in TCRdb, only in-frame clones are kept and a portion is missing. Here the sample spans some 130,000 clones, roughly 83% being singletons. Input material: PBMCs or T cells enriched from blood (not recorded which). These receptor sequences come from a man aged 40-50 years with acute COVID-19.

The chain recombines TRBV4-3 with TRBJ2-2, with D possibly matching TRBD2 (7 bases). Trimming cost V 1 base and J 1 base, with 13 bases left between them. CDR3 length: 17 residues. Germline CDR1 LGHNA, CDR2 YSLEER. The CDR3 reads CASSQVWGGQNTGELFF. The CDR3 DNA is TGCGCCAGCAGCCAAGTCTGGGGGGGCCAGAACACCGGGGAGCTGTTTTTT.

The rearrangement links TRBV6-5 to TRBJ1-2, with TRBD1 matching 8 bases. Germline V CDR1 and CDR2: MNHEY, SVGAGI. With V trimmed by 5 bases and J by 6 bases, 11 bases remained unmatched. The CDR3 covers 15 residues. Written as DNA, the CDR3 is TGTGCCAGCAGTCCGTCAGGCGAGACAGGGGATGGCTACACCTTC. This translates into CASSPSGETGDGYTF.

V is TRBV4-3 and J is TRBJ2-2, with 11 bases aligning to TRBD1. The CDR3 spans 17 residues. Trimming cost V 0 bases and J 10 bases; bases outside gene matches: 10. CDR1 LGHNA and CDR2 YSLEER come from the germline V gene. CDR3 in DNA: TGCGCCAGCAGCCAAGAGAGGACAGGGGGCTTTTTCGTGGAGCTGTTTTTT. Translating gives CASSQERTGGFFVELFF.

This chain links TRBV12-3 or TRBV12-4 with TRBJ2-1; perhaps TRBD2 as D (6 bases). Trimming shortened V by 6 bases and J by 13 bases, and 16 bases separated the two germline ends. CDR3 length: 12 residues. The CDR3 DNA reads TGTGCCAGCAGCTACTCACGGGACTTACAGTTCTTC. Encoded protein: CASSYSRDLQFF.

The chain joins TRBV29-1 to TRBJ2-5; TRBD1 or TRBD2 may be the D gene (6 bases each). From germline, CDR1 is SQVTM and CDR2 ANQGSEA. V was trimmed by 7 bases and J by 5 bases, leaving 14 bases between them. The CDR3 length is 12 residues. This CDR3 reads CSGGAVVETQYF. CDR3 DNA: TGCAGCGGGGGGGCGGTGGTGGAGACCCAGTACTTC.

The chain recombines TRBV19 with TRBJ1-6, with TRBD1 as a possible D gene (6 bases). CDR1 and CDR2 (germline): LNHDA, SQIVND (reference sequence). CDR3 length: 12 amino acids. V lost 6 bases and J lost 7, with 7 bases in between. CDR3 sequence (DNA): TGTGCCAGTAGCACAGGGAATTCACCCCTCCACTTT. As protein: CASSTGNSPLHF.

The chain is built from TRBV30 and TRBJ2-7; 9 nucleotides align to TRBD1. V gave up 2 bases and J gave up 4 bases; unmatched junction bases: 12. The length of the CDR3 is 16 residues. Germline CDR1 GTSNPN, CDR2 SVGIG (reference sequence). DNA for the CDR3: TGTGCCTGGAGTCAGACCGGGACAGGGAGCGGGTACGAGCAGTACTTC. Residues: CAWSQTGTGSGYEQYF.

The rearrangement joins TRBV18 to TRBJ2-5; D possibly corresponds to TRBD2 (5 bases). In germline, CDR1 is KGHSH, CDR2 LQKENI. CDR3 length: 20 amino acids. Trimming shortened V by 3 bases and J by 7 bases, and 33 bases separated the two germline ends. CDR3 residues: CASSPPEGKKAEIRGRTQYF. CDR3 DNA: TGTGCCAGCTCACCGCCGGAAGGCAAAAAGGCGGAGATCCGGGGTCGGACCCAGTACTTC.

The V gene is TRBV12-2, the J gene TRBJ2-1; the table names TRBD2, a call not compared with the DNA. TRBV12-2 is a known pseudogene. The CDR3 length is 18 residues. The CDR3 DNA is TGTGCAAGTCGCTCGCCTCCCGTAGCGGGGTCCTCCTACAATGAGCAGTTCTTC. It codes for CASRSPPVAGSSYNEQFF.

V usage is TRBV29-1 and J usage is TRBJ1-1; TRBD1 is a possible D gene (6 bases). V was pared by 5 bases and J by 6 bases, with 13 bases between. The CDR3 totals 12 residues. The germline V gene encodes CDR1 SQVTM and CDR2 ANQGSEA. This chain's CDR3 is CSVWRGGSEAFF. CDR3 nucleotides: TGCAGCGTTTGGAGGGGGGGATCTGAAGCTTTCTTT.

This chain uses TRBV7-2 with TRBJ2-3; 8 bases align to TRBD2. Trimming cost V 5 bases and J 4 bases; bases outside gene matches: 8. Germline loops: CDR1 SGHTA, CDR2 FQGNSA. The CDR3 runs 15 residues. CDR3 amino acids: CASSTRFSGADTQYF. As DNA, the CDR3 is TGTGCCAGCAGCACCCGGTTTAGCGGGGCAGATACGCAGTATTTT.

V and J are TRBV28 and TRBJ2-4, with 11 bases lining up with TRBD2. The trim removed 1 base at V and 8 bases at J, leaving 7 bases unmatched. The CDR3 loop spans 16 amino acids. CDR1 is MDHEN and CDR2 is SYDVKM in the germline V gene. Here the CDR3 reads CASSLLAGGPGDIQYF. CDR3 nucleotide sequence: TGTGCCAGCAGTTTATTAGCGGGAGGGCCTGGCGACATTCAGTACTTC.

CDR3: CAISERGGENTGELFF. CDR3 DNA sequence: TGTGCCATCAGTGAGCGGGGAGGGGAGAACACCGGGGAGCTGTTTTTT. V and J are TRBV10-3 and TRBJ2-2, with 7 bases lining up with TRBD2. Germline assignment: CDR1 ENHRY and CDR2 SYGVKD. The length of the CDR3 is 16 residues. V gave up 2 bases and J gave up 1 base; unmatched junction bases: 4.

The chain links TRBV4-3 to TRBJ1-3, with 10 bases lining up with TRBD1. V trimming: 4 bases; J trimming: 7 bases; junction bases outside the gene matches: 10. The germline V gene has CDR1 LGHNA and CDR2 YSLEER. The CDR3 is 16 residues long. CDR3 DNA sequence: TGCGCCAGCAGCCTCGGGACAGGGGATGTAATGAACACCATATATTTT. It yields the protein CASSLGTGDVMNTIYF.

CDR3 protein: CASSLEGEQPQHF. The DNA of the CDR3 is TGTGCCAGCAGCTTAGAGGGAGAACAGCCCCAGCATTTT. The chain couples TRBV7-9 to TRBJ1-5; the D is unclear. Deletions cut 1 base from V and 7 bases from J, with 8 bases between. The CDR3 is 13 residues long. The germline V gene has CDR1 SEHNR and CDR2 FQNEAQ (reference sequence). The entire variable domain, with the rest obtained from reference TRBV7-9 and TRBJ1-5, is as follows: DTGVSQNPRHKITKRGQNVTFRCDPISEHNRLYWYRQTLGQGPEFLTYFQNEAQLEKSRLLSDRFSAERPKGSFSTLEIQRTEQGDSAMYLCASSLEGEQPQHFGDGTRLSIL.

The chain is built from TRBV4-3 and TRBJ2-4; D gene uncertain. CDR3 length: 16 amino acids. V was pared by 0 bases and J by 3 bases, with 12 bases between. The germline V gene encodes CDR1 LGHNA and CDR2 YSLEER. CDR3 coding DNA: TGCGCCAGCAGCCAAGATGGCGGCCCTCACAAAAACATTCAGTACTTC. Translation: CASSQDGGPHKNIQYF.

V usage is TRBV5-6 and J usage is TRBJ1-5; D may be TRBD1 (5 bases). Germline V gives CDR1 SGHDT, CDR2 YYEEEE. This CDR3 contains 16 residues. V was trimmed by 2 bases and J by 3 bases, leaving 15 bases between them. In nucleotides, the CDR3 is TGTGCCAGCAGCTTCAGGGCCGACAGCTTCAATCAGCCCCAGCATTTT. Its translation: CASSFRADSFNQPQHF.

The V and J genes are TRBV29-1 and TRBJ2-1, with 13 bases lining up with TRBD2. Germline V gene sequence: CDR1 SQVTM, CDR2 ANQGSEA. J was trimmed by 8 bases and V by 5 bases; bases with no gene match: 3. This CDR3 region has 13 residues. CDR3: CSVTSGRGDEQFF. The CDR3 DNA reads as TGCAGCGTTACTAGCGGGAGGGGAGATGAGCAGTTCTTC.

This chain connects TRBV5-1 to TRBJ2-3; 8 bases agree with TRBD1. CDR1 and CDR2 from the germline V gene are SGHRS and YFSETQ. The length of the CDR3 is 15 residues. The V gene end was trimmed by 5 bases and the J gene end by 1 base; junction bases not matched to a gene: 6. CDR3 sequence: CASRTPGQGTDTQYF. In DNA form, the CDR3 reads TGCGCCAGCAGGACACCGGGACAGGGCACAGATACGCAGTATTTT.

This clone was recorded many times. The J gene is TRBJ1-4, the V gene TRBV6-5; D perhaps matches TRBD1 (6 bases). The CDR3 runs to 14 residues. Germline V gene data show CDR1 as MNHEY and CDR2 as SVGAGI. V gave up 8 bases and J gave up 6 bases, with 16 bases separating them. This CDR3 is CASRRGGGDEKLFF. Written as DNA, the CDR3 is TGTGCCAGCCGAAGGGGAGGGGGGGATGAAAAACTGTTTTTT.

This clone was seen just once. The chain recombines TRBV30 with TRBJ2-7; maybe TRBD2 (6 bases). Trimming took off 0 bases at V and 5 bases at J, with 23 bases between the two ends. Germline V gene data show CDR1 as GTSNPN and CDR2 as SVGIG (reference sequence). This CDR3 has 17 residues. Here the CDR3 reads CAWSVAVDTRLDHEQYF. Written as DNA, the CDR3 is TGTGCCTGGAGTGTAGCGGTTGACACCCGACTAGACCACGAGCAGTACTTC.

The chain combines TRBV11-2 with TRBJ2-1; D is possibly TRBD2 (6 bases). Germline CDR1 SGHAT, CDR2 FQNNGV. V lost 5 bases to trimming and J lost 0 bases, with 14 bases between them. This CDR3 has 16 residues. The CDR3 protein is CASSPVWGVSYNEQFF. CDR3 DNA: TGTGCCAGCAGCCCTGTATGGGGGGTCTCCTACAATGAGCAGTTCTTC. The variable domain in full, completed from reference TRBV11-2 and TRBJ2-1, reads EAGVAQSPRYKIIEKRQSVAFWCNPISGHATLYWYQQILGQGPKLLIQFQNNGVVDDSQLPKDRFSAERLKGVDSTLKIQPAKLEDSAVYLCASSPVWGVSYNEQFFGPGTRLTVL.

J is TRBJ2-1 and V is TRBV4-2; 10 bases line up with TRBD1. This CDR3 is built from 16 residues. The junction had 7 bases not matched to a gene; V was cut back by 4 bases and J by 4 bases. Germline V CDR1 and CDR2: LGHNA, YNFKEQ. As DNA, the CDR3 is TGTGCCAGCAGCCCAGTGAAGGGACAGGGGTACAATGAGCAGTTCTTC. Translated: CASSPVKGQGYNEQFF.

The chain joins TRBV28 to TRBJ1-2, with TRBD1 as a possible D gene (6 bases). The CDR3 contains 15 residues. V lost 5 bases and J 5 bases, leaving 18 bases between the germline ends. Per germline, CDR1 MDHEN and CDR2 SYDVKM. The CDR3: CASSPSPDSEYGYTF. In DNA, the CDR3 is TGTGCCAGCAGTCCGTCGCCGGACAGCGAGTATGGCTACACCTTC.

The J gene is TRBJ1-1, the V gene TRBV18, with TRBD1 matching 8 bases. This CDR3 has 15 residues. Germline V gene data show CDR1 as KGHSH and CDR2 as LQKENI. Trimming cost V 2 bases and J 6 bases; bases outside gene matches: 8. CDR3 DNA: TGTGCCAGCTCACCATCGGGGACAGGAGGGGCTGAAGCTTTCTTT. Protein: CASSPSGTGGAEAFF.

This clone was detected only once. J is TRBJ1-2 and V is TRBV28; D gene ambiguous. Germline values: CDR1 MDHEN, CDR2 SYDVKM. The CDR3 covers 14 residues. The V gene lost 2 bases and the J gene lost 6 bases, with 13 bases spanning the gap. As DNA, the CDR3 is TGTGCCAGCAGTTTAGTGGGCCCCGCAGATGGCTACACCTTC. Amino acid sequence: CASSLVGPADGYTF.